Listed below are T cell receptor beta chains from one sample, sequenced in a study of T cells in Graves' hyperthyroidism and ophthalmopathy. MiXCR, run by TCRdb on the multiplex PCR reads, gives a single entry per CDR3 protein. The sample contains 600,000 or so distinct CDR3 sequences, approximately 14% of which appear only once. Source material: blood. The origin of the receptors is a woman aged 18-30 years with Graves' ophthalmopathy. The conserved cysteine and the conserved F or W are not part of the CDR3 here. The D gene is left open where the match is weak. Some rows mark clone size as missing; the rest say once, few, many or name a class of expanded clone.

clone_size d_call v_call cdr3_aa
. TRBD1 TRBV7-9 ASSQTGTGSGEQY
many TRBD1 TRBV28 ASSLRDRGNEQY
many . TRBV7-2 ASSLESAVNTEAF
many TRBD2 TRBV29-1 SVEFTGGGYEQY
many . TRBV12-5 ASGRVEQF
many TRBD1 TRBV4-3 ASSQEWQGGNYGYT
many TRBD2 TRBV19 ASRGLAGGQAYNEQF
. . TRBV14 ASSQVPLSWSPVYEQY
many . TRBV12-3/TRBV12-4 ASTRSGPSSGNTIY
many TRBD2 TRBV28 ASSPGTSGKSTYNEQF
many . TRBV28 ASSSPPSAYEQY
many TRBD1 TRBV15 ATSRVRQGGEQY
many . TRBV3-1 ASSRFGFSEASSYEQY